The 32 T cell receptor beta chains presented below share a single source sample, sequenced in a study of shared clonotypes between healthy human individuals. CD8 cells classed as naive were CD45RO-negative and positively selected for CCR7, excluding terminally differentiated effector memory CD45RA+ cells. The data were produced by immunoSEQ multiplex PCR, yet TCRdb's version contains in-frame clones alone and is incomplete. Found here are millions of clones, roughly 95% of them singletons; the top ten hold around 1.1%. The sequencing sample was made of naive CD8+ T cells sorted from blood. Receptor source: a man between 18 and 35 years old in good health.

This chain uses TRBV4-1 with TRBJ2-7, with 7 bases fitting TRBD2. V dropped 1 base and J dropped 2; count of bases not matched to a gene: 8. CDR1 and CDR2 (germline): MGHRA, YSYEKL. The CDR3 has 16 residues. CDR3 loop: CASSQAPQGLTYEQYF. In nucleotides, the CDR3 is TGCGCCAGCAGCCAAGCCCCCCAGGGACTAACCTACGAGCAGTACTTC.

This rearrangement joins TRBV5-5 to TRBJ1-1, with 9 bases that match TRBD1. Germline V gene data show CDR1 as SGHKS and CDR2 as YYEKEE (reference sequence). CDR3 size: 16 residues. After removal of 2 bases from V and 4 bases from J, the junction contained 9 bases not matched to a gene. As DNA, the CDR3 is TGTGCCAGCAGCTTCAGCCCGGGACAGGGCGTCACTGAAGCTTTCTTT. Its protein is CASSFSPGQGVTEAFF.

The chain joins TRBV5-3 to TRBJ1-6; D gene ambiguous. TRBV5-3 is reported as an ORF; its role is uncertain. Trimming took off 1 base at V and 9 bases at J, with 14 bases between the two ends. This CDR3 spans 15 amino acids. The CDR3 DNA follows: TGTGCCAGAAGCTTGTTGGTCAGTAGTTGTTCACCCCTCCACTTT. Its protein product is CARSLLVSSCSPLHF.

This chain joins TRBV7-9 and TRBJ2-1; D gene uncertain. This CDR3 contains 13 residues. Germline-derived CDR1 and CDR2 are SEHNR and FQNEAQ (reference sequence). With 3 bases removed from V and 7 bases from J, the gap between germline ends came to 10 bases. CDR3 DNA: TGTGCCAGCAGCTTCCCCTGGGGAAATGAGCAGTTCTTC. It codes for CASSFPWGNEQFF.

The gene calls are TRBV11-1 and TRBJ1-6; D not resolved. CDR1 and CDR2 from the germline V gene are SGHAT and FQDESV (reference sequence). The CDR3 has 17 residues. The germline V and J ends were trimmed by 1 base and 7 bases, with 17 bases remaining between them. Here the CDR3 DNA reads TGTGCCAGCAGCTTAGATGATCAGCGGTGGTCAAATTCACCCCTCCACTTT. As protein: CASSLDDQRWSNSPLHF.

The genes are TRBV4-1 and TRBJ2-1; D perhaps matches TRBD1 (6 bases). Germline V gene sequence: CDR1 MGHRA, CDR2 YSYEKL. The CDR3 covers 15 residues. The germline V and J ends were trimmed by 3 bases and 1 base, with 10 bases remaining between them. The DNA for the CDR3 is TGCGCCAGCAGCCACAGGGGTGGGTCCTACAATGAGCAGTTCTTC. Protein: CASSHRGGSYNEQFF.

This sequence joins TRBV11-2 and TRBJ2-3; TRBD1 aligns across 8 bases. Germline CDR1 reads SGHAT; CDR2 reads FQNNGV. The CDR3 covers 15 residues. The V and J ends lost 3 bases and 3 bases, in that order; junction bases with no gene match: 5. CDR3 in amino acids: CASSFLTGGTDTQYF. For the CDR3, the DNA is TGTGCCAGCAGCTTCCTTACAGGGGGGACAGATACGCAGTATTTT.

The chain recombines TRBV19 with TRBJ2-3; D is unclear. The CDR3 is 17 amino acids. CDR1 is LNHDA, CDR2 SQIVND, per germline (reference sequence). The V gene lost 3 bases and the J gene lost 2 bases, with 18 bases spanning the gap. DNA for the CDR3: TGTGCCAGTAGTATGGAGACGGGTGAGATGGCCACAGATACGCAGTATTTT. Protein: CASSMETGEMATDTQYF.

This sequence joins TRBV9 and TRBJ2-1; D call uncertain. With 3 bases removed from V and 4 bases from J, the gap between germline ends came to 5 bases. This CDR3 spans 12 amino acids. The germline gives CDR1 SGDLS, CDR2 YYNGEE. DNA for the CDR3: TGTGCCAGCAGCGGAATATACAATGAGCAGTTCTTC. It codes for CASSGIYNEQFF.

About this clone: Other nucleotide sequences from this sample produce the same CDR3. V and J are TRBV19 and TRBJ2-7, with 7 bases that match TRBD1. Trimming removed 1 base from V and 3 bases from J; junction bases left unmatched: 6. Germline CDR1 LNHDA, CDR2 SQIVND (reference sequence). This CDR3 comprises 15 residues. The CDR3 protein is CASSIVLGQSYEQYF. The DNA of the CDR3 is TGTGCCAGTAGTATAGTATTGGGACAGAGCTACGAGCAGTACTTC.

The chain combines TRBV27 with TRBJ2-3, with no clear D. In germline, CDR1 is MNHEY, CDR2 SMNVEV (reference sequence). This CDR3 is 12 amino acids long. The ends were cut back, 5 bases at V and 3 bases at J, with 6 bases in the middle. CDR3 coding DNA: TGTGCCAGCAGTGCGACAACAGATACGCAGTATTTT. Its protein is CASSATTDTQYF.

The chain carries TRBV5-4 and TRBJ2-1; 14 bases match TRBD2. J lost 3 bases, V lost 4 bases, and 3 bases had no gene match. Per germline, CDR1 SGHNT and CDR2 YYREEE (reference sequence). This CDR3 region has 16 residues. CDR3 amino acids: CASSGTSGGNYNEQFF. The CDR3 bases are TGTGCCAGCAGCGGGACTAGCGGGGGAAACTACAATGAGCAGTTCTTC.

The V and J genes are TRBV4-3 and TRBJ2-1; D call uncertain. In germline, CDR1 is LGHNA, CDR2 YSLEER. Trimming stripped 0 bases from V and 0 bases from J, with 9 bases between. This CDR3 has 16 amino acids. The CDR3 loop reads CASSQDQGLSYNEQFF. The CDR3 region has the DNA TGCGCCAGCAGCCAAGATCAAGGGCTCTCCTACAATGAGCAGTTCTTC.

The V gene is TRBV18, the J gene TRBJ2-5, with 8 bases lining up with TRBD2. The CDR3 loop spans 15 amino acids. The ends lost 6 bases at V and 2 bases at J; junction bases unmatched: 8. Germline lookup yields CDR1 KGHSH and CDR2 LQKENI. For the CDR3, the DNA is TGTGCCAGCTCCCCTACTAGCGGACTACAAGAGACCCAGTACTTC. Translating it yields CASSPTSGLQETQYF.

The chain combines TRBV2 with TRBJ2-1; 10 bases fit TRBD2. J lost 2 bases, V lost 1 base, and 5 bases had no gene match. This CDR3 spans 17 amino acids. The germline V gene encodes CDR1 SNHLY and CDR2 FYNNEI. The chain's CDR3 is CASSEESLAGAYNEQFF. The CDR3 region has the DNA TGTGCCAGCAGTGAAGAATCGCTAGCGGGGGCCTACAATGAGCAGTTCTTC.

The J gene is TRBJ2-7, the V gene TRBV2; 8 nucleotides line up with TRBD2. CDR3 length equals 15 residues. Germline CDR1 reads SNHLY; CDR2 reads FYNNEI. J gave up 1 base and V 4 bases, and 6 bases lay outside the gene matches. The CDR3 sequence is CASSVGRGASYEQYF. DNA for the CDR3: TGTGCCAGCAGTGTAGGGCGGGGGGCATCCTACGAGCAGTACTTC.

The chain has TRBV7-8 and TRBJ1-1; D call uncertain. Per the germline V gene, CDR1 is SGHVS and CDR2 is FQNEAQ. The CDR3 extends over 15 amino acids. V lost 5 bases, J lost 0 bases, and 13 bases lay in between. CDR3 bases: TGTGCCAGCAGCCCTCCGCCCCAGCTGAACACTGAAGCTTTCTTT. The encoded protein is CASSPPPQLNTEAFF.

The CDR3 protein is CASSEVTGAGNTIYF. The CDR3 nucleotides read TGTGCCAGCAGTGAAGTAACAGGGGCAGGAAACACCATATATTTT. The V gene is TRBV6-1, the J gene TRBJ1-3, with 7 bases lining up with TRBD1. The germline CDR1 and CDR2 sequences are MNHNS and SASEGT. This CDR3 comprises 15 residues. V shed 1 base, J shed 4 bases, and the junction held 4 bases outside the gene matches.

In regard to this clone: Other nucleotide sequences from this sample produce the same CDR3. This chain connects TRBV7-9 to TRBJ2-1; 10 bases align to TRBD1. The trim removed 5 bases at V and 0 bases at J, leaving 4 bases unmatched. CDR1 is SEHNR, CDR2 FQNEAQ, per germline (reference sequence). CDR3 size: 16 residues. CDR3 DNA: TGTGCCAGCAGCCCCCGGACAGGGGGCTCCTACAATGAGCAGTTCTTC. This translates into CASSPRTGGSYNEQFF. Filled out from reference TRBV7-9 and TRBJ2-1, the complete variable domain reads DTGVSQNPRHKITKRGQNVTFRCDPISEHNRLYWYRQTLGQGPEFLTYFQNEAQLEKSRLLSDRFSAERPKGSFSTLEIQRTEQGDSAMYLCASSPRTGGSYNEQFFGPGTRLTVL.

The CDR3 region is CASSLLAGGTGELFF. The CDR3 DNA follows: TGTGCCAGCAGTCTACTAGCGGGAGGGACCGGGGAGCTGTTTTTT. The chain combines TRBV6-5 with TRBJ2-2; 13 nucleotides line up with TRBD2. The CDR3 is 15 residues long. V lost 5 bases and J lost 5; bases outside the gene matches: 2. Germline assignment: CDR1 MNHEY and CDR2 SVGAGI.

This rearrangement joins TRBV13 to TRBJ2-2, with 11 positions matching TRBD2. Germline CDR1 is PRHDT and CDR2 is FYEKMQ (reference sequence). The CDR3 totals 16 residues. After removal of 4 bases from V and 4 bases from J, the junction contained 5 bases not matched to a gene. The CDR3 here is CASSSLAGAGTGELFF. Written as DNA, the CDR3 is TGTGCCAGCAGCTCACTAGCGGGAGCTGGCACCGGGGAGCTGTTTTTT. The full variable domain, with the rest looked up from reference TRBV13 and TRBJ2-2, is AAGVIQSPRHLIKEKRETATLKCYPIPRHDTVYWYQQGPGQDPQFLISFYEKMQSDKGSIPDRFSAQQFSDYHSELNMSSLELGDSALYFCASSSLAGAGTGELFFGEGSRLTVL.

The chain couples TRBV5-6 to TRBJ2-1, with D maybe TRBD2 (6 bases). Germline V CDR1 and CDR2: SGHDT, YYEEEE. This CDR3 comprises 16 residues. Between the trimmed V and J ends, which lost 5 bases and 0 bases, there was a span of 15 bases. CDR3: CASSASVQSSYNEQFF. For the CDR3, the DNA is TGTGCCAGCAGTGCTAGCGTCCAAAGCTCCTACAATGAGCAGTTCTTC. Full variable domain (missing parts from reference TRBV5-6 and TRBJ2-1): DAGVTQSPTHLIKTRGQQVTLRCSPKSGHDTVSWYQQALGQGPQFIFQYYEEEERQRGNFPDRFSGHQFPNYSSELNVNALLLGDSALYLCASSASVQSSYNEQFFGPGTRLTVL.

Worth noting for this clone: Other DNA variants within this sample encode the same CDR3. CDR3 sequence reads: CASSEDRGYEQYF. The CDR3 region has the DNA TGTGCCAGCAGCGAAGACAGGGGCTACGAGCAGTACTTC. The genes are TRBV9 and TRBJ2-7; the match to TRBD1 covers 8 bases. Losses at the gene ends were 3 bases for V and 3 bases for J; bases not matched to a gene: 2. Per the germline V gene, CDR1 is SGDLS and CDR2 is YYNGEE. The length of the CDR3 is 13 residues.

A single count supports this clone. The chain couples TRBV7-9 to TRBJ2-2, with 12 bases matching TRBD2. The CDR3 extends over 19 amino acids. The V segment lost 5 bases and the J segment 0 bases; nucleotides outside the gene matches: 10. Looked up from germline, CDR1 is SEHNR and CDR2 is FQNEAQ (reference sequence). This chain's CDR3 is CASSQGLTSGGSNTGELFF. The CDR3 DNA is TGTGCCAGCAGCCAGGGGCTGACTAGCGGGGGCTCGAACACCGGGGAGCTGTTTTTT.

This CDR3 is CASSLTVAGDEQYF. CDR3 DNA sequence: TGTGCCAGCAGCCTCACGGTAGCGGGCGACGAGCAGTACTTC. The gene calls are TRBV9 and TRBJ2-7; 7 bases are a match to TRBD2. Trimming removed 4 bases from V and 5 bases from J; junction bases left unmatched: 9. CDR1 is SGDLS and CDR2 is YYNGEE in the germline V gene. The CDR3 runs 14 residues.

This rearrangement joins TRBV6-5 to TRBJ2-7; 9 nucleotides match TRBD1. CDR1 and CDR2 (germline): MNHEY, SVGAGI. V dropped 4 bases and J dropped 4; count of bases not matched to a gene: 8. The CDR3 is 15 residues long. In DNA, the CDR3 is TGTGCCAGCAGTTTCCGGGGGACAGGGTCTTACGAGCAGTACTTC. It yields the protein CASSFRGTGSYEQYF.

Comment on this clone: The identical CDR3 is also encoded by other nucleotide sequences in the sample. This chain uses TRBV28 with TRBJ1-1; 7 bases are a match to TRBD1. This CDR3 has 13 residues. Trimming removed 5 bases from V and 5 bases from J; junction bases left unmatched: 5. Germline V gene sequence: CDR1 MDHEN, CDR2 SYDVKM. DNA of the CDR3: TGTGCCAGCAGTCTCAGGGGGGGTACTGAAGCTTTCTTT. Its protein product is CASSLRGGTEAFF.

V usage is TRBV19 and J usage is TRBJ2-3, with TRBD2 identical over 16 bases. The ends lost 5 bases at V and 7 bases at J; junction bases unmatched: 6. CDR1 and CDR2 (germline): LNHDA, SQIVND (reference sequence). The CDR3 covers 16 residues. The CDR3 DNA reads as TGTGCCAGTAGTGAGGAGGGACTAGCGGGAGGGAATACGCAGTATTTT. It specifies CASSEEGLAGGNTQYF.

V and J are TRBV7-9 and TRBJ2-7, with D possibly being TRBD1 or TRBD2 (6 bases each). Trimming left V 1 base short and J 3 bases short, with 13 bases between. The CDR3 spans 15 residues. Germline V gene data show CDR1 as SEHNR and CDR2 as FQNEAQ (reference sequence). CDR3 sequence: CASSLDVGGHYEQYF. In DNA form, the CDR3 reads TGTGCCAGCAGCTTAGACGTCGGGGGCCACTACGAGCAGTACTTC.

CDR3 sequence reads: CASSVGSALAGNTIYF. As DNA, the CDR3 is TGTGCCAGCAGCGTAGGGTCGGCTTTGGCTGGAAACACCATATATTTT. The J gene is TRBJ1-3, the V gene TRBV9; D uncertain. Germline V gene sequence: CDR1 SGDLS, CDR2 YYNGEE. The CDR3 is 16 residues long. Trimming shortened V by 0 bases and J by 2 bases, and 12 bases separated the two germline ends.

V is TRBV7-9 and J is TRBJ2-7, with 7 bases aligning to TRBD1. Trimming took 5 bases from V and 3 from J; bases not matched to a gene: 4. Germline CDR1 and CDR2: SEHNR and FQNEAQ (reference sequence). CDR3 length equals 13 residues. CDR3 sequence reads: CASSGTAIYEQYF. The CDR3 bases are TGTGCCAGCAGCGGGACAGCTATCTACGAGCAGTACTTC.

V and J are TRBV13 and TRBJ2-7; maybe TRBD2 (5 bases). Trimming took off 4 bases at V and 3 bases at J, with 10 bases between the two ends. The CDR3 runs to 13 residues. Germline CDR1 PRHDT, CDR2 FYEKMQ (reference sequence). Written as DNA, the CDR3 is TGTGCCAGCAGCTCGTCGGAGGTCTACGAGCAGTACTTC. This translates into CASSSSEVYEQYF.